This TCR beta chain was profiled in a study of Graves' ophthalmopathy and Graves' hyperthyroidism. Donors with ophthalmopathy: moderate-to-severe activity, CAS ≥3, NOSPECS ≥4, duration under 3 months. Clinicians diagnosed using symptoms, serum thyroxine, TRAb, thyroid ultrasound and orbital computed tomography. The PBMCs used were ones drawn from approximately 10 ml of fresh peripheral blood. Whole-study results and caveats: Appearing in blood as well were most expanded thyroid clonotypes above 0.001 frequency.

V lost 11 bases, J lost 2 bases, and 5 bases stayed unmatched. CDR1 is LGHDT and CDR2 is YNNKEL in the germline V gene (reference sequence). The CDR3 has 13 residues. Amplified TCR beta CDR3 regions were obtained using RNA transcripts as template. The library came from an HTBI-primed first-round RT-PCR and a second-round multiplex PCR. MiXCR, run by TCRdb on the multiplex PCR reads, gives a single entry per CDR3 protein. The profile shows a few hundred thousand distinct CDR3 sequences, 20% to 25% of them singletons. Comments on this clonotype: The antigen is undetermined.

The source is a woman aged 45 to 65 with Graves' ophthalmopathy. V usage is TRBV3-1 and J usage is TRBJ2-2, with 7 nucleotides matching TRBD2. Specimen: peripheral blood. The CDR3 DNA is TGTGCCGCGGGGGACCGAAACACCGGGGAGCTGTTTTTT. It yields the protein CAAGDRNTGELFF.